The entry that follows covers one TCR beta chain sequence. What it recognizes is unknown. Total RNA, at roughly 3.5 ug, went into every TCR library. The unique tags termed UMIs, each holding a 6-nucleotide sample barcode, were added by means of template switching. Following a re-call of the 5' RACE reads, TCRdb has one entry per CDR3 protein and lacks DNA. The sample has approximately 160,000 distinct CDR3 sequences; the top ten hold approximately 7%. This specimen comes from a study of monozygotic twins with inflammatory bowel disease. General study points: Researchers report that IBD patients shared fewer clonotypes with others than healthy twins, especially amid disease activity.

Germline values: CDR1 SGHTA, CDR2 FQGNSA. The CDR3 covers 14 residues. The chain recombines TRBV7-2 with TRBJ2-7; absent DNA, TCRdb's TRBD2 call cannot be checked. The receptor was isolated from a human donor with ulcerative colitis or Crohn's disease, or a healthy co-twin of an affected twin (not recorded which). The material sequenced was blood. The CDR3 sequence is CASSSRGATYEQYF.